The 17 T cell receptor beta chains given below trace back to one sample, sequenced in a study of T-cell reconstitution after alpha-beta-depleted transplantation in children (dated by TCRdb to about 2016). Libraries were made using PCR. Sequencing was carried out with an Illumina HiSeq 2500. TCR libraries were prepared with molecular barcoding, using unique molecular identifiers to normalize TCRbeta repertoire quantification. In TCRdb, the public reads were trimmed at Q25 with fastp and aligned with MiXCR, with productive beta chains retained. Entries that share a CDR3 protein sequence are merged under the most common genes and DNA. This sample is represented by a few hundred thousand distinct CDR3 sequences; over 20% of them were singletons. In total, the top ten clones hold approximately 33% of the sample. The treatment or condition label for this specimen denotes: allogeneic hematopoietic cell transplantation with graft depleted of TCRalphabeta T cells and CD19 B cells.

This specimen was PBMCs, taken before TCRalphabeta/CD19-depleted stem cell transplant. The source of these receptors is a boy less than two years old with Wiskott-Aldrich syndrome, due to receive a stem cell transplant.

Regarding this clonotype: Relative to the germline gene, one junction end is altered; a read error may explain this. The CDR3 DNA reads TGCTGTGCTAGAGCTACTAGCGGGAGGGTTCAGAGAAATGAGCAGTTCTTC. Protein: CCARATSGRVQRNEQFF. The rearrangement joins TRBV20-1 to TRBJ2-1, with 13 bases aligning to TRBD2. Germline V gene lookup returns CDR1 DFQATT and CDR2 SNEGSKA (reference sequence). This CDR3 is built from 17 residues.

This chain links TRBV5-4 with TRBJ1-5; D remains ambiguous. Germline lookup yields CDR1 SGHNT and CDR2 YYREEE (reference sequence). V lost 4 bases, J lost 3 bases, and 8 bases lay in between. The CDR3 runs 13 residues. CDR3 sequence (DNA): TGTGCCAGCAGCACGGACTTCAATCAGCCCCAGCATTTT. Amino acid sequence: CASSTDFNQPQHF.

A few counts support this clonotype. The V and J genes are TRBV9 and TRBJ1-2, with 7 bases identical to TRBD1. The trim removed 0 bases at V and 6 bases at J, leaving 5 bases unmatched. Germline-derived CDR1 and CDR2 are SGDLS and YYNGEE. CDR3 length equals 14 residues. CDR3: CASSVDWTGDGYTF. The CDR3 DNA is TGTGCCAGCAGCGTAGATTGGACAGGTGATGGCTACACCTTC.

This clonotype was seen only a few times. The genes are TRBV7-3 and TRBJ2-2; D is undetermined. Trimming removed 3 bases from V and 2 bases from J, with 10 bases in between. The CDR3 spans 15 residues. Germline V gene sequence: CDR1 SGHTA, CDR2 FQGTGA. CDR3 sequence reads: CASSLEQTNTGELFF. DNA of the CDR3: TGTGCCAGCAGCTTGGAGCAGACTAACACCGGGGAGCTGTTTTTT. Supplemented by reference TRBV7-3 and TRBJ2-2, the full variable domain reads GAGVSQTPSNKVTEKGKYVELRCDPISGHTALYWYRQSLGQGPEFLIYFQGTGAADDSGLPNDRFFAVRPEGSVSTLKIQRTERGDSAVYLCASSLEQTNTGELFFGEGSRLTVL.

This chain connects TRBV6-1 to TRBJ1-6; 7 bases align to TRBD1. The CDR3 spans 16 residues. V shed 6 bases, J shed 0 bases, and the junction held 5 bases outside the gene matches. CDR1 and CDR2 from the germline V gene are MNHNS and SASEGT. Here the CDR3 reads CASSRGQSSYNSPLHF. DNA for the CDR3: TGTGCCAGCAGCAGGGGACAGAGCTCCTATAATTCACCCCTCCACTTT.

The chain combines TRBV10-3 with TRBJ2-7; possible D gene TRBD1, 6 bases. Trimming shortened V by 6 bases and J by 3 bases, and 18 bases separated the two germline ends. The CDR3 is 15 amino acids. From germline, CDR1 is ENHRY and CDR2 SYGVKD. The chain's CDR3 is CAIREYGTNYYEQYF. The CDR3, as DNA: TGTGCCATCAGAGAATACGGGACAAATTACTACGAGCAGTACTTC.

V gene TRBV5-1 combines with J gene TRBJ2-1; TRBD2 aligns across 8 bases. This CDR3 spans 15 amino acids. Unmatched junction bases numbered 8, after V lost 5 bases and J lost 4 bases. Germline lookup yields CDR1 SGHRS and CDR2 YFSETQ. The CDR3 loop reads CASRRTGGPYNEQFF. In DNA, the CDR3 is TGCGCCAGCAGAAGGACGGGGGGGCCTTACAATGAGCAGTTCTTC.

V is TRBV3-1 and J is TRBJ2-7, with 10 bases fitting TRBD2. There are 16 residues in the CDR3. The germline V gene encodes CDR1 LGHDT and CDR2 YNNKEL (reference sequence). Trimming removed 2 bases from V and 4 bases from J; junction bases left unmatched: 8. CDR3 in DNA: TGTGCCAGCAGCCAACTCGCCGGGACTAGCGCGTACGAGCAGTACTTC. Its protein product is CASSQLAGTSAYEQYF.

The V and J genes are TRBV29-1 and TRBJ2-7; D may be TRBD2 (5 bases). CDR3 length equals 16 residues. V gave up 6 bases and J gave up 3 bases, with 24 bases separating them. CDR1 SQVTM and CDR2 ANQGSEA come from the germline V gene. CDR3 nucleotides: TGCAGCGTCCGAAAGGGAGAAAATCCGGGCCGCTACGAGCAGTACTTC. Amino acid sequence: CSVRKGENPGRYEQYF.

The chain has TRBV11-2 and TRBJ2-1, with 9 bases aligning to TRBD1. Germline V gives CDR1 SGHAT, CDR2 FQNNGV. The junction had 8 bases not matched to a gene; V was cut back by 5 bases and J by 6 bases. The CDR3 runs to 15 residues. This CDR3 is CASSASRDRVNEQFF. In DNA form, the CDR3 reads TGTGCCAGCAGCGCCAGTAGGGACAGGGTCAATGAGCAGTTCTTC.

This chain's CDR3 is CASSPPTREQFF. CDR3 in DNA: TGTGCCAGCAGCCCCCCGACCCGTGAGCAGTTCTTC. The chain employs TRBV7-9 and TRBJ2-1, with D unclear. V was clipped by 5 bases and J by 9 bases, with 11 bases between them. CDR1 and CDR2 (germline): SEHNR, FQNEAQ (reference sequence). The CDR3 sequence is 12 residues long. Full variable domain (outside the CDR3, taken from reference TRBV7-9 and TRBJ2-1): DTGVSQNPRHKITKRGQNVTFRCDPISEHNRLYWYRQTLGQGPEFLTYFQNEAQLEKSRLLSDRFSAERPKGSFSTLEIQRTEQGDSAMYLCASSPPTREQFFGPGTRLTVL.

The CDR3 bases are TGTGCCAGCAGCTTGGTTCGGGGTTTTGAAGCTTTCTTT. It encodes CASSLVRGFEAFF. V and J are TRBV5-6 and TRBJ1-1; no firm D call. Germline-derived CDR1 and CDR2 are SGHDT and YYEEEE. V was cut by 0 bases and J by 7 bases, with 10 bases left in between. The CDR3 sequence is 13 residues long.

This clonotype was found a few times. The rearrangement uses TRBV9 and TRBJ2-1; 8 bases line up with TRBD2. Trimming at V came to 3 bases and at J to 3 bases, leaving 2 bases not matched to a gene. The length of the CDR3 is 14 residues. Germline V gene lookup returns CDR1 SGDLS and CDR2 YYNGEE. The CDR3 protein is CASSASGLYNEQFF. The CDR3 nucleotides read TGTGCCAGCAGCGCTAGCGGGCTCTACAATGAGCAGTTCTTC. The complete variable domain, with remaining parts taken from reference TRBV9 and TRBJ2-1, reads DSGVTQTPKHLITATGQRVTLRCSPRSGDLSVYWYQQSLDQGLQFLIQYYNGEERAKGNILERFSAQQFPDLHSELNLSSLELGDSALYFCASSASGLYNEQFFGPGTRLTVL.

This clonotype is a singleton in its sample. The rearrangement uses TRBV7-9 and TRBJ2-1; D possibly corresponds to TRBD2 (6 bases). The length of the CDR3 is 15 residues. The V gene's germline CDR1 is SEHNR and CDR2 FQNEAQ (reference sequence). The V gene lost 4 bases and the J gene lost 9 bases, with 19 bases spanning the gap. In DNA form, the CDR3 reads TGTGCCAGCAGCTCCCAGACTAGATCCCTTAGTGAGCAGTTCTTC. Its translation: CASSSQTRSLSEQFF.

This clonotype showed up just a few times. The chain links TRBV5-6 to TRBJ1-1; D possibly corresponds to TRBD1 (6 bases). The CDR3 consists of 13 residues. Germline V lookup: CDR1 SGHDT, CDR2 YYEEEE. Trimming took off 1 base at V and 4 bases at J, with 8 bases between the two ends. In DNA form, the CDR3 reads TGTGCCAGCAGCTTGCAGGGGAGCACTGAAGCTTTCTTT. The encoded protein is CASSLQGSTEAFF. The full variable domain, completed using reference TRBV5-6 and TRBJ1-1, is DAGVTQSPTHLIKTRGQQVTLRCSPKSGHDTVSWYQQALGQGPQFIFQYYEEEERQRGNFPDRFSGHQFPNYSSELNVNALLLGDSALYLCASSLQGSTEAFFGQGTRLTVV.

This chain links TRBV24-1 with TRBJ1-5; possible D gene TRBD1, 5 bases. The germline CDR1 and CDR2 sequences are KGHDR and SFDVKD. This CDR3 is 14 amino acids long. The V and J ends lost 5 bases and 7 bases respectively, with 14 bases between them. The CDR3 region is CATSGGGEGQPQHF. Here the CDR3 DNA reads TGTGCCACCAGTGGCGGAGGGGAAGGGCAGCCCCAGCATTTT.

The V call is TRBV6-1, the J call TRBJ2-3, with 11 nucleotides matching TRBD2. This CDR3 has 17 residues. With V trimmed by 5 bases and J by 6 bases, 13 bases remained unmatched. CDR1 MNHNS and CDR2 SASEGT come from the germline V gene. As DNA, the CDR3 is TGTGCCAGCAGTAAGCCGGGACTAGCGGCCGGTGAGGATACGCAGTATTTT. Amino acids: CASSKPGLAAGEDTQYF.